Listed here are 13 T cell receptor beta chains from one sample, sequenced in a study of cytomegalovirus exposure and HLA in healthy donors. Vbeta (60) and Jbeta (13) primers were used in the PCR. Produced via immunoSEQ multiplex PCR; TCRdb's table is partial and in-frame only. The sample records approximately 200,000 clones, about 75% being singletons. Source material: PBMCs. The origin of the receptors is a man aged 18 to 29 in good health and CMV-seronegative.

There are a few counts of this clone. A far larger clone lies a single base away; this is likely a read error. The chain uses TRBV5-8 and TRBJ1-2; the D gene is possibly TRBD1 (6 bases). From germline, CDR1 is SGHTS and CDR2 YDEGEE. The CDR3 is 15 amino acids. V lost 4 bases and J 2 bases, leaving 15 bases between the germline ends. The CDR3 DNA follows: TGTGCCAGCAGCCAAGATCAACAGGGAAACTATGGCTACACCTTC. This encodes CASSQDQQGNYGYTF.

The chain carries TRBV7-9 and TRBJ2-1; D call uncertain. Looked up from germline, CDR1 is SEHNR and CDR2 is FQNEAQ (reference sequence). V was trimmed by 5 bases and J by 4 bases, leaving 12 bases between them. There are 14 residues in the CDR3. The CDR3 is CASSIPGRYNEQFF. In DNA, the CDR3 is TGTGCCAGCAGCATCCCAGGTCGGTACAATGAGCAGTTCTTC.

The CDR3 DNA follows: TGTGCCAGCAGCTTAGTACAAGATCGGACCGGGACTAGCGGGATAGCGCAGTACTTC. It specifies CASSLVQDRTGTSGIAQYF. The chain joins TRBV7-2 to TRBJ2-7; 13 positions match TRBD2. The CDR3 runs to 19 residues. J gave up 9 bases and V 1 base, and 18 bases lay outside the gene matches. Germline V gene lookup returns CDR1 SGHTA and CDR2 FQGNSA.

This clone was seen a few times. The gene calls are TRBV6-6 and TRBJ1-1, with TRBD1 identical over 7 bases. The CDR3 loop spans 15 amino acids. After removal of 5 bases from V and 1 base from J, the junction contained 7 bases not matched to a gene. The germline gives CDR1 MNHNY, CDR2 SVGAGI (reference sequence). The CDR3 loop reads CASSPTGARNTEAFF. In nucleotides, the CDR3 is TGTGCCAGCAGTCCCACAGGGGCTAGGAACACTGAAGCTTTCTTT.

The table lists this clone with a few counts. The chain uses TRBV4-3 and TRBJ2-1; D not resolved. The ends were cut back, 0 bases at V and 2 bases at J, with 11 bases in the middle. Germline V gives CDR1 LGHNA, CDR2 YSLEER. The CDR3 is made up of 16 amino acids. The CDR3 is CASSQEPRWPYNEQFF. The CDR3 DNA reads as TGCGCCAGCAGCCAAGAACCCCGATGGCCCTACAATGAGCAGTTCTTC.

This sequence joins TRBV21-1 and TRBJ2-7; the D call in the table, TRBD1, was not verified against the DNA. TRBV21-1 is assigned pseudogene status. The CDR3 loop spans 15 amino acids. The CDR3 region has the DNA TGTGCCAGCAGCCCCACCACGGACAGGGGAGGAGAGCAGTACTTC. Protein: CASSPTTDRGGEQYF.

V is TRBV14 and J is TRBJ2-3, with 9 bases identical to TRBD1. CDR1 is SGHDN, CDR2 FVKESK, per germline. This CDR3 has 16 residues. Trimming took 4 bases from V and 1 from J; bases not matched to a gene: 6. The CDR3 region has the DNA TGTGCCAGCAGCCGGCGACAGGGGGTAGGCACAGATACGCAGTATTTT. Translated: CASSRRQGVGTDTQYF.

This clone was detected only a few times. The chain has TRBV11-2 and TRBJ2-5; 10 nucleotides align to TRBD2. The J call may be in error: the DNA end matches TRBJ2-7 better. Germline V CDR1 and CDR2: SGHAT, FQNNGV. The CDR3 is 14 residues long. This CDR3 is CASSLGLASYEQYF. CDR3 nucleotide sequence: TGTGCCAGCAGCCTGGGACTAGCGAGTTACGAGCAGTACTTC.

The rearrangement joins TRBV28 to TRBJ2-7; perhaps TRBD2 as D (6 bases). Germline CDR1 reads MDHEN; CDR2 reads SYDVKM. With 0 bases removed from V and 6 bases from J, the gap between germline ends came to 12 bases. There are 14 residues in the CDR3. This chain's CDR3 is CASSLWRERREQYF. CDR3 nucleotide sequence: TGTGCCAGCAGTTTATGGCGGGAACGTCGCGAGCAGTACTTC.

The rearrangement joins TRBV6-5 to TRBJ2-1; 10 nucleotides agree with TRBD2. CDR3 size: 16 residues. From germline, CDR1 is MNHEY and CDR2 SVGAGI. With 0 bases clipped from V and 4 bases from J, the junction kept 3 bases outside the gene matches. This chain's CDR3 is CASSYSGSGGYNEQFF. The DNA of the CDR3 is TGTGCCAGCAGTTACTCCGGTAGCGGGGGGTACAATGAGCAGTTCTTC.

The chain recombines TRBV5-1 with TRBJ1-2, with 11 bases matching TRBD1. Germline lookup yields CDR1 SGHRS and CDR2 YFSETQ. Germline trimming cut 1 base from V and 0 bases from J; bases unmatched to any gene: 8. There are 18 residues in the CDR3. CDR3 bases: TGCGCCAGCAGCTTGTTAGGTGGACAGGGGGCCCCTAACTATGGCTACACCTTC. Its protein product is CASSLLGGQGAPNYGYTF. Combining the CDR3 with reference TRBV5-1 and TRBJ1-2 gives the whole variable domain KAGVTQTPRYLIKTRGQQVTLSCSPISGHRSVSWYQQTPGQGLQFLFEYFSETQRNKGNFPGRFSGRQFSNSRSEMNVSTLELGDSALYLCASSLLGGQGAPNYGYTFGSGTRLTVV.

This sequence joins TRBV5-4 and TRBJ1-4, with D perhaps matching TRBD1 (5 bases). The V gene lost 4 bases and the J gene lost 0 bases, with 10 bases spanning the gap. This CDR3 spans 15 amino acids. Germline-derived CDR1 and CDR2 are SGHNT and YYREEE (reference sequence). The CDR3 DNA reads TGTGCCAGCAGCCTAGACAGCGCAACTAATGAAAAACTGTTTTTT. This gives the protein CASSLDSATNEKLFF. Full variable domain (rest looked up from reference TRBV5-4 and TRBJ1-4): ETGVTQSPTHLIKTRGQQVTLRCSSQSGHNTVSWYQQALGQGPQFIFQYYREEENGRGNFPPRFSGLQFPNYSSELNVNALELDDSALYLCASSLDSATNEKLFFGSGTQLSVL.

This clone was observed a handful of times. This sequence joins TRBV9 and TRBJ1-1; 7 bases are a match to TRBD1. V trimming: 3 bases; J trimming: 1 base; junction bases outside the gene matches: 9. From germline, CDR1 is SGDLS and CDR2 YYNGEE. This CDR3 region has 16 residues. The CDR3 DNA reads TGTGCCAGCAGCGAACCCCCTGGACAGGCGAACACTGAAGCTTTCTTT. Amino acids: CASSEPPGQANTEAFF.